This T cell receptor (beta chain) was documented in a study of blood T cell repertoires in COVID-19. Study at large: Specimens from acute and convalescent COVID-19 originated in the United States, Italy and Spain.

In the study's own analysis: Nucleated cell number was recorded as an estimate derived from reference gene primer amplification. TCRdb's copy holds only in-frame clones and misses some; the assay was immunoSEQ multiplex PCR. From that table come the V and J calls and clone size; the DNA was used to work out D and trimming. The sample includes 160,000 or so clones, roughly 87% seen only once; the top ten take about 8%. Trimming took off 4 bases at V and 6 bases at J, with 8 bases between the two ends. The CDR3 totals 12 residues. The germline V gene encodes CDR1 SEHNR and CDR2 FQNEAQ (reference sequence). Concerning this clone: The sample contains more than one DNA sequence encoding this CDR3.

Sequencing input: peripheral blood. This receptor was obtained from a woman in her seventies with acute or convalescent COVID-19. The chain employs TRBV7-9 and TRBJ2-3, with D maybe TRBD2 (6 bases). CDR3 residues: CASSSTSDTQYF. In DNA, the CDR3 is TGTGCCAGCAGCTCCACTAGCGATACGCAGTATTTT. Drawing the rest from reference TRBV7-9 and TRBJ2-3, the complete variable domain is DTGVSQNPRHKITKRGQNVTFRCDPISEHNRLYWYRQTLGQGPEFLTYFQNEAQLEKSRLLSDRFSAERPKGSFSTLEIQRTEQGDSAMYLCASSSTSDTQYFGPGTRLTVL.